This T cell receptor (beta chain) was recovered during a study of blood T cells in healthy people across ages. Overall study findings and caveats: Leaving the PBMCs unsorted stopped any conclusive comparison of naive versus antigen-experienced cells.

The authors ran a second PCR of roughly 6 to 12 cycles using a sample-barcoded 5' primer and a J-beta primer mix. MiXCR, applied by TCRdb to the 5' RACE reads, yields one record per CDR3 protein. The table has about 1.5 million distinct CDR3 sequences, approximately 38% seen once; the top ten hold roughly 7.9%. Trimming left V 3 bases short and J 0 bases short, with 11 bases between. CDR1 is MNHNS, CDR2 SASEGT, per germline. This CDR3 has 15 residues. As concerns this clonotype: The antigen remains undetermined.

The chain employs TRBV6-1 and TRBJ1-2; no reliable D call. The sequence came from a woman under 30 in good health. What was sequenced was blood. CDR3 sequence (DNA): TGTGCCAGCAGTGATCAGGCCGCAGCTAACTATGGCTACACCTTC. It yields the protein CASSDQAAANYGYTF.